This T cell receptor beta chain appears in the sequencing data of a study of OX40 agonist ivuxolimab in advanced cancers. Study-level information: Dose-escalation patients had hepatocellular carcinoma, melanoma, renal cell or head and neck cancer. Cohort: around 83% men, mean age about 60, aged roughly 20 to 79.

Libraries were prepared by immunoSEQ multiplex PCR; TCRdb keeps only in-frame clonotypes and omits some of them. The data contain about 30,000 clones, about 80% of them singletons. Broader study findings: Dosing at 0.1 to 3.0 mg/kg was accompanied by clonal expansion of CD4+ and CD8+ blood T cells by week 6. Partial responders receiving 0.1-3.0 mg/kg showed among the lowest clonal expansion.

This clone was observed a few times. Its antigen is not identified. Per germline, CDR1 MNHEY and CDR2 SVGAGI. V lost 0 bases to trimming and J lost 3 bases, with 11 bases between them. CDR3 size: 15 residues. The rearrangement links TRBV6-5 to TRBJ1-1; D ambiguous. The sequence was collected from an adult with an advanced solid tumor such as melanoma, head and neck, liver or kidney cancer. The source material was CD4+ or CD8+ T cells sorted from blood, sampled in a trial of the OX40 agonist ivuxolimab. CDR3 residues: CASSYSHQVDTEAFF. The CDR3 DNA reads TGTGCCAGCAGTTACTCGCATCAGGTGGACACTGAAGCTTTCTTT.